These 8 T cell receptor beta chains were all obtained from the same sample, sequenced in a study of Ad26.COV2.S vaccination and SARS-CoV-2 variants. Treatment of the sample: some 19 received Ad26.COV2.S at low or high dose, single or two shots; 5 received placebo; per-sample allocation not given. It was on day 63 after the first vaccine or placebo injection that samples were taken. Some clones are missing from TCRdb's copy, which holds only in-frame ones; the method was immunoSEQ multiplex PCR. This sample carries some 450,000 clones, about nine tenths of them seen once, and the ten largest clones take about 4.4%. Specimen: peripheral blood, collected in a trial of Ad26.COV2.S vaccine versus placebo. These receptors were taken from a person aged 18-60 years who received the Ad26.COV2.S COVID-19 vaccine or a placebo.

The chain couples TRBV2 to TRBJ2-1, with D possibly being TRBD1 (5 bases). The CDR3 is made up of 15 amino acids. V lost 6 bases to trimming and J lost 4 bases, with 16 bases between them. Germline values: CDR1 SNHLY, CDR2 FYNNEI. The CDR3 here is CASRTDRGAYNEQFF. The DNA of the CDR3 is TGTGCCAGCAGGACCGACAGAGGAGCTTACAATGAGCAGTTCTTC.

The rearrangement joins TRBV28 to TRBJ2-3, with D hard to call. V was trimmed by 2 bases and J by 6 bases, leaving 6 bases between them. The CDR3 is 12 amino acids. Germline assignment: CDR1 MDHEN and CDR2 SYDVKM. CDR3 residues: CASSLPRDTQYF. CDR3 DNA: TGTGCCAGCAGTTTACCCAGGGATACGCAGTATTTT.

The chain recombines TRBV28 with TRBJ1-2; D gene uncertain. This CDR3 spans 14 amino acids. Trimming removed 6 bases at V and 2 bases at J, with 13 bases between. Germline CDR1 is MDHEN and CDR2 is SYDVKM. Written as DNA, the CDR3 is TGTGCCAGCAGCTCACCGGATGGCAACTATGGCTACACCTTC. Its translation is CASSSPDGNYGYTF.

This sequence joins TRBV7-9 and TRBJ1-2; possibly TRBD1 for D (6 bases). V lost 3 bases to trimming and J lost 8 bases, with 19 bases between them. Per germline, CDR1 SEHNR and CDR2 FQNEAQ (reference sequence). This CDR3 region has 15 residues. The DNA of the CDR3 is TGTGCCAGCAGCTTCGGACACACAGGGTATCTCGGCTACACCTTC. Residues: CASSFGHTGYLGYTF.

This rearrangement joins TRBV30 to TRBJ1-4, with no clear D. The CDR3 has 14 residues. Per the germline V gene, CDR1 is GTSNPN and CDR2 is SVGIG (reference sequence). V lost 3 bases and J 6 bases, leaving 14 bases between the germline ends. In nucleotides, the CDR3 is TGTGCCTGGAGGACACTGGGAAAGGATGAAAAACTGTTTTTT. Translation: CAWRTLGKDEKLFF.

The chain has TRBV5-1 and TRBJ2-5; 7 positions agree with TRBD1. CDR1 and CDR2 from the germline V gene are SGHRS and YFSETQ. CDR3 length: 15 residues. J lost 2 bases, V lost 1 base, and 5 bases had no gene match. The CDR3 DNA reads TGCGCCAGCAGCTTGTCGGGACAGAGACAAGAGACCCAGTACTTC. Protein: CASSLSGQRQETQYF.

This chain joins TRBV6-6 and TRBJ2-1, with 13 bases identical to TRBD2. CDR1 MNHNY and CDR2 SVGAGI come from the germline V gene (reference sequence). With 7 bases clipped from V and 8 bases from J, the junction kept 5 bases outside the gene matches. The CDR3 has 14 amino acids. Here the CDR3 reads CASNGLAGDDEQFF. CDR3 nucleotide sequence: TGTGCCAGCAACGGACTAGCGGGAGATGATGAGCAGTTCTTC.

V usage is TRBV19 and J usage is TRBJ2-1, with TRBD1 matching 12 bases. Germline trimming cut 0 bases from V and 2 bases from J; bases unmatched to any gene: 5. The V gene's germline CDR1 is LNHDA and CDR2 SQIVND (reference sequence). This CDR3 contains 18 residues. The CDR3, as DNA: TGTGCCAGTAGTATAGACCCCGGGACAGGGGGCGCCTACAATGAGCAGTTCTTC. Protein product: CASSIDPGTGGAYNEQFF.